The 20 T cell receptor beta chains below come from one sample, sequenced in a study of OX40 agonist ivuxolimab in advanced cancers. Generated by immunoSEQ multiplex PCR, the TCRdb table keeps only in-frame clones and is missing some. Here the sample spans roughly 80,000 clones, around nine tenths being singletons. Sample: CD4+ or CD8+ T cells sorted from blood, taken in a trial of the OX40 agonist ivuxolimab. Every receptor here comes from an adult with an advanced solid tumor such as melanoma, head and neck, liver or kidney cancer.

The chain joins TRBV19 to TRBJ1-3; D unclear. The CDR3 length is 12 residues. Germline CDR1 LNHDA, CDR2 SQIVND (reference sequence). V dropped 6 bases and J dropped 0 bases, with 3 bases sitting between them. The CDR3 DNA follows: TGTGCCAGTAGCCGCTCTGGAAACACCATATATTTT. Its protein is CASSRSGNTIYF.

The CDR3 DNA reads as TGTGCCAGCAGCAAAGGGACACCAACACCCTACGAGCAGTACTTC. It yields the protein CASSKGTPTPYEQYF. This chain uses TRBV5-4 with TRBJ2-7; D is perhaps TRBD1 (6 bases). CDR1 and CDR2 (germline): SGHNT, YYREEE (reference sequence). V lost 4 bases and J lost 2, with 16 bases in between. This CDR3 contains 15 residues.

The rearrangement joins TRBV11-1 to TRBJ2-6, with D tentatively TRBD2 (5 bases). The CDR3 covers 15 residues. Trimming pared 5 bases from V and 2 bases from J, leaving 10 bases between. Germline CDR1 reads SGHAT; CDR2 reads FQDESV (reference sequence). In DNA form, the CDR3 reads TGTGCCAGCAGCGACACTAGGGCTGGGGCCAACGTCCTGACTTTC. The encoded protein is CASSDTRAGANVLTF.

The V gene is TRBV5-4, the J gene TRBJ2-5, with D uncertain. The CDR3 contains 13 residues. V lost 2 bases, J lost 5 bases, and 10 bases lay in between. Germline loops: CDR1 SGHNT, CDR2 YYREEE (reference sequence). Here the CDR3 DNA reads TGTGCCAGCAGCTTAAGGGATAGGGAGACCCAGTACTTC. It is translated as CASSLRDRETQYF. The variable domain in full, completed from reference TRBV5-4 and TRBJ2-5, reads ETGVTQSPTHLIKTRGQQVTLRCSSQSGHNTVSWYQQALGQGPQFIFQYYREEENGRGNFPPRFSGLQFPNYSSELNVNALELDDSALYLCASSLRDRETQYFGPGTRLLVL.

The chain joins TRBV28 to TRBJ1-4; D is perhaps TRBD1 (5 bases). The V gene's germline CDR1 is MDHEN and CDR2 SYDVKM. Trimming took 8 bases from V and 5 from J, leaving 12 bases between them. The CDR3 contains 13 residues. CDR3 protein: CASGGDWNEKLFF. Written as DNA, the CDR3 is TGTGCCAGCGGGGGGGATTGGAATGAAAAACTGTTTTTT.

The rearrangement links TRBV28 to TRBJ1-6, with D possibly TRBD1 on 6 matching bases. The V end was cut by 4 bases, the J end by 9 bases, with 13 bases between. The CDR3 sequence is 14 residues long. The germline V gene has CDR1 MDHEN and CDR2 SYDVKM. The CDR3 here is CASSSQGISSPLHF. CDR3 nucleotide sequence: TGTGCCAGCAGTTCTCAGGGGATAAGTTCACCCCTCCACTTT.

The chain is built from TRBV4-2 and TRBJ2-2; 7 bases map to TRBD2. The CDR3 totals 16 residues. Germline V gene data show CDR1 as LGHNA and CDR2 as YNFKEQ. J was trimmed by 0 bases and V by 4 bases; bases with no gene match: 5. Written as DNA, the CDR3 is TGTGCCAGCAGCCGAGGGACTACTTCGAACACCGGGGAGCTGTTTTTT. The encoded protein is CASSRGTTSNTGELFF.

The CDR3 bases are TGTGCCAGCAGTGAAGGCAGATACTATGGCTACACCTTC. Translation gives CASSEGRYYGYTF. The chain employs TRBV6-1 and TRBJ1-2; no firm D call. Trimming removed 1 base at V and 3 bases at J, with 6 bases between. CDR3 length equals 13 residues. Germline V gene data show CDR1 as MNHNS and CDR2 as SASEGT.

V and J are TRBV21-1 and TRBJ1-5. TRBV21-1 is noted as a pseudogene. The CDR3 consists of 14 residues. The chain's CDR3 is CASSNGRVNQPQHF. CDR3 bases: TGTGCCAGCAGCAACGGCAGAGTCAATCAGCCCCAGCATTTT.

V is TRBV5-6 and J is TRBJ1-5; D unresolved. V was trimmed by 4 bases and J by 4 bases, leaving 6 bases between them. CDR3 size: 12 residues. Germline V gene lookup returns CDR1 SGHDT and CDR2 YYEEEE. The CDR3 here is CASSNGNQPQHF. The DNA for the CDR3 is TGTGCCAGCAGCAACGGGAATCAGCCCCAGCATTTT.

V gene TRBV11-3 combines with J gene TRBJ2-5, with TRBD1 matching 7 bases. CDR1 is SGHNT, CDR2 YENEEA, per germline. The CDR3 has 14 residues. Trimming took 5 bases from V and 1 from J; bases not matched to a gene: 4. The DNA of the CDR3 is TGTGCCAGCAGCCCGACAGGGATCCAAGAGACCCAGTACTTC. Residues: CASSPTGIQETQYF. Full variable domain (missing parts from reference TRBV11-3 and TRBJ2-5): EAGVVQSPRYKIIEKKQPVAFWCNPISGHNTLYWYLQNLGQGPELLIRYENEEAVDDSQLPKDRFSAERLKGVDSTLKIQPAELGDSAVYLCASSPTGIQETQYFGPGTRLLVL.

The chain joins TRBV6-1 to TRBJ2-7; 9 bases line up with TRBD1. The CDR3 is 13 amino acids. V shed 8 bases, J shed 0 bases, and the junction held 2 bases outside the gene matches. Germline V CDR1 and CDR2: MNHNS, SASEGT. The CDR3 sequence is CASDRGGSYEQYF. CDR3 bases: TGTGCCAGCGACAGGGGGGGCTCCTACGAGCAGTACTTC.

This sequence joins TRBV9 and TRBJ2-5; D gene ambiguous. V was clipped by 0 bases and J by 8 bases, with 14 bases between them. The length of the CDR3 is 14 residues. Germline V gives CDR1 SGDLS, CDR2 YYNGEE. CDR3 sequence reads: CASSVGGLWDTQYF. The CDR3, as DNA: TGTGCCAGCAGCGTAGGGGGTCTATGGGATACCCAGTACTTC.

The V gene is TRBV4-1, the J gene TRBJ2-5; no firm D call. V was pared by 2 bases and J by 2 bases, with 12 bases between. The CDR3 runs to 15 residues. Germline loops: CDR1 MGHRA, CDR2 YSYEKL. CDR3 in DNA: TGCGCCAGCAGCCAAAGCCAGGCTCGGCAAGAGACCCAGTACTTC. Its translation: CASSQSQARQETQYF.

This chain joins TRBV2 and TRBJ2-7; 11 nucleotides match TRBD2. This CDR3 has 15 residues. V was clipped by 5 bases and J by 2 bases; unmatched bases: 5. Per germline, CDR1 SNHLY and CDR2 FYNNEI. DNA of the CDR3: TGTGCCAGCAGTTCGGGGACTAGCGGAACCTACGAGCAGTACTTC. It codes for CASSSGTSGTYEQYF.

CDR3 residues: CASSYRGLTNSDTQYF. The CDR3 DNA is TGCGCCAGCAGCTACCGGGGACTAACGAACTCAGATACGCAGTATTTT. The chain recombines TRBV5-1 with TRBJ2-3; TRBD2 matches at 7 bases. The CDR3 extends over 16 amino acids. Germline lookup yields CDR1 SGHRS and CDR2 YFSETQ. V shed 3 bases and J 4 bases; nucleotides not matched to a gene: 11.

This clone was picked up a small number of times. The chain recombines TRBV28 with TRBJ1-1; D uncertain. This CDR3 contains 12 residues. Germline CDR1 is MDHEN and CDR2 is SYDVKM. The V and J ends lost 6 bases and 8 bases respectively, with 13 bases between them. Here the CDR3 DNA reads TGTGCCAGCAGCCTCCAGAACTACGAAGCTTTCTTT. This encodes CASSLQNYEAFF.

This chain connects TRBV2 to TRBJ2-7; 8 bases match TRBD2. The ends lost 8 bases at V and 5 bases at J; junction bases unmatched: 17. CDR3 length: 16 amino acids. CDR1 and CDR2 (germline): SNHLY, FYNNEI. This CDR3 reads CASSKRVAGGGHEQYF. CDR3 sequence (DNA): TGTGCCAGCTCAAAGCGGGTGGCGGGAGGAGGTCACGAGCAGTACTTC.

This chain joins TRBV18 and TRBJ2-7, with D hard to call. V gave up 3 bases and J gave up 3 bases, with 12 bases separating them. This CDR3 spans 14 amino acids. CDR1 KGHSH and CDR2 LQKENI come from the germline V gene. The CDR3 bases are TGTGCCAGCTCACCTGTAGTCAGCGTCTACGAGCAGTACTTC. Translation gives CASSPVVSVYEQYF.

V and J are TRBV2 and TRBJ1-1; TRBD1 might be the D (5 bases). Trimming shortened V by 6 bases and J by 5 bases, and 16 bases separated the two germline ends. The germline V gene encodes CDR1 SNHLY and CDR2 FYNNEI. This CDR3 comprises 14 residues. CDR3 DNA: TGTGCCAGCAGGCTCCAACCGGAGGGGACTGAAGCTTTCTTT. This translates into CASRLQPEGTEAFF.